This T cell receptor beta chain appears in the sequencing data of a study of shared clonotypes between healthy human individuals. Using about 220 ng DNA, around 30,000 T cell genomes, the sorted-subset replicate PCRs were run. Assay: immunoSEQ multiplex PCR; the TCRdb copy retains only in-frame clones and omits some. Of about 980,000 clones listed, approximately 80% are singletons. Regarding this clone: The antigen remains undetermined.

Overall study findings and caveats: It was anticipated that sequencing depth would influence how many clonotypes donors shared. Non-shared clonotypes showed lower generation probabilities than clonotypes common to all four donors. A handful of donors showed sharing of about 4.8% of naive CD4 clonotypes.

CDR1 MGHDK and CDR2 SYGVNS come from the germline V gene. This CDR3 has 12 residues. Trimming took off 0 bases at V and 9 bases at J, with 5 bases between the two ends. This sequence originates from a man aged 18 to 29 in good health. Specimen: memory CD4+ T cells sorted from blood. This sample's subset: CD45RA-negative fraction. The V and J genes are TRBV25-1 and TRBJ2-2; the D is unclear. The CDR3 spells CASSEYSRELFF. DNA for the CDR3: TGTGCCAGCAGTGAATATAGCCGGGAGCTGTTTTTT.